This TCR beta chain was sequenced in a study of technical replicates of blood from several donors. Germline V CDR1 and CDR2: SGHAT, FQDESV (reference sequence). The CDR3 extends over 15 amino acids. Trimming pared 3 bases from V and 5 bases from J, leaving 16 bases between. Method: immunoSEQ multiplex PCR; TCRdb's copy keeps in-frame clones and lacks some. In the table there are 50,000 to 70,000 clones, 80% to 90% of which are singletons. Sequenced sample: PBMCs. The chain has TRBV11-1 and TRBJ1-1; no reliable D call. This clonotype was sampled from a human donor in good health. Some clones in this sample may be carry-over from other donors' samples. The CDR3 bases are TGTGCCAGCAGCTTGGGAGGAAGTCGGGGAACTGAAGCTTTCTTT. Residues: CASSLGGSRGTEAFF.